The 16 T cell receptor beta chains below were found in one sample sequenced in a study of T cells of healthy individuals. TCRdb re-called the 5' RACE reads through MiXCR, storing one row per CDR3 protein. Counted here are about 41,000 distinct CDR3 sequences, approximately 4.5% occurring once; the ten biggest clones make up about 9%. The receptors here all came from a human donor in good health.

In this sample, this clonotype turned up many times. The J gene is TRBJ1-2, the V gene TRBV6-5, with TRBD1 identical over 8 bases. The germline CDR1 and CDR2 sequences are MNHEY and SVGAGI. The V gene end was trimmed by 4 bases and the J gene end by 4 bases; junction bases not matched to a gene: 2. The CDR3 extends over 13 amino acids. The CDR3 loop reads CASSLQGGYGYTF. CDR3 bases: TGTGCCAGCAGTTTACAGGGGGGCTATGGCTACACCTTC.

This clonotype occurred many times. This CDR3 reads CASSSFRGPAQETQYF. Here the CDR3 DNA reads TGTGCCAGCAGCTCCTTCAGGGGGCCCGCACAAGAGACCCAGTACTTC. The chain uses TRBV5-8 and TRBJ2-5; 8 bases match TRBD1. The J segment lost 2 bases and the V segment lost 3 bases, leaving 9 bases of the junction unmatched. The CDR3 is made up of 16 amino acids. Looked up from germline, CDR1 is SGHTS and CDR2 is YDEGEE. The whole variable domain, remainder taken from reference TRBV5-8 and TRBJ2-5, is EAGVTQSPTHLIKTRGQQATLRCSPISGHTSVYWYQQALGLGLQFLLWYDEGEERNRGNFPPRFSGRQFPNYSSELNVNALELEDSALYLCASSSFRGPAQETQYFGPGTRLLVL.

The chain couples TRBV5-1 to TRBJ2-3; D ambiguous. Germline CDR1 SGHRS, CDR2 YFSETQ. The V end lost 3 bases, the J end lost 6 bases, and 5 bases lay between the germline ends. The CDR3 covers 11 residues. The CDR3 is CASSWTDTQYF. The CDR3 DNA is TGCGCCAGCAGCTGGACGGATACGCAGTATTTT.

This clonotype was observed many times. V usage is TRBV10-2 and J usage is TRBJ1-2; 8 bases match TRBD1. The CDR3 extends over 13 amino acids. V trimming: 7 bases; J trimming: 3 bases; junction bases outside the gene matches: 4. Germline assignment: CDR1 WSHSY and CDR2 SAAADI. Here the CDR3 DNA reads TGCGCCAGCACCCCGACAGGGGACTATGGCTACACCTTC. Its protein product is CASTPTGDYGYTF.

V usage is TRBV5-6 and J usage is TRBJ1-2, with D hard to call. CDR1 is SGHDT and CDR2 is YYEEEE in the germline V gene. V lost 0 bases and J 0 bases, leaving 12 bases between the germline ends. This CDR3 is 16 amino acids long. In DNA form, the CDR3 reads TGTGCCAGCAGCTTGGTTCCAACCCGGACTAACTATGGCTACACCTTC. Its protein product is CASSLVPTRTNYGYTF.

This clonotype came up many times. J is TRBJ2-1 and V is TRBV5-5; 10 bases line up with TRBD2. The V and J ends lost 2 bases and 7 bases, in that order; junction bases with no gene match: 6. The CDR3 is made up of 15 amino acids. The germline V gene has CDR1 SGHKS and CDR2 YYEKEE (reference sequence). CDR3 protein: CASSFRAGGLNEQFF. The CDR3, as DNA: TGTGCCAGCAGCTTCCGAGCGGGAGGGCTTAATGAGCAGTTCTTC.

This clonotype was seen many times. This chain links TRBV2 with TRBJ1-1; TRBD1 agrees at 9 bases. This CDR3 is built from 13 residues. Germline V gives CDR1 SNHLY, CDR2 FYNNEI. J gave up 6 bases and V 6 bases, and 5 bases lay outside the gene matches. In DNA form, the CDR3 reads TGTGCCAGCAGCCGGGACAGGGTCGCTGAAGCTTTCTTT. It encodes CASSRDRVAEAFF.

CDR3 in amino acids: CASSQKGGTTGELFF. CDR3 nucleotide sequence: TGTGCCAGCAGCCAAAAAGGCGGGACAACCGGGGAGCTGTTTTTT. The V gene is TRBV3-1, the J gene TRBJ2-2; either TRBD1 or TRBD2 may supply D (6 bases each). Trimming left V 2 bases short and J 5 bases short, with 12 bases between. The CDR3 contains 15 residues. CDR1 is LGHDT, CDR2 YNNKEL, per germline (reference sequence).

The chain couples TRBV7-2 to TRBJ2-7; a possible D gene is TRBD1 (5 bases). Trimming pared 2 bases from V and 9 bases from J, leaving 17 bases between. The CDR3 is made up of 14 amino acids. The germline V gene encodes CDR1 SGHTA and CDR2 FQGNSA. The chain's CDR3 is CASSLRGSNARQYF. CDR3 nucleotide sequence: TGTGCCAGCAGCTTAAGGGGATCTAATGCCCGGCAGTACTTC.

The rearrangement uses TRBV2 and TRBJ1-5, with D possibly TRBD1 on 5 matching bases. Trimming left V 5 bases short and J 7 bases short, with 9 bases between. The germline V gene encodes CDR1 SNHLY and CDR2 FYNNEI. The CDR3 runs 12 residues. The CDR3 loop is CASSSGRQPQHF. As DNA, the CDR3 is TGTGCCAGCAGTTCAGGGAGGCAGCCCCAGCATTTT.

A few counts support this clonotype. The CDR3 loop is CASSEKEWWGTDTQYF. The CDR3 nucleotides read TGCGCCAGCAGTGAGAAAGAGTGGTGGGGCACAGATACGCAGTATTTT. The rearrangement uses TRBV10-2 and TRBJ2-3; no clear D gene. This CDR3 contains 16 residues. Germline CDR1 reads WSHSY; CDR2 reads SAAADI. V lost 2 bases and J 1 base, leaving 13 bases between the germline ends.

The chain joins TRBV28 to TRBJ1-2; TRBD1 might be the D (5 bases). Germline CDR1 reads MDHEN; CDR2 reads SYDVKM. The CDR3 has 13 residues. The germline V and J ends were trimmed by 5 bases and 5 bases, with 12 bases remaining between them. The CDR3 loop is CASSPGGRYGYTF. CDR3 in DNA: TGTGCCAGCAGTCCCGGGGGAAGGTATGGCTACACCTTC.

This clonotype has at least ten counts. V usage is TRBV2 and J usage is TRBJ2-7; D remains ambiguous. Trimming removed 4 bases at V and 2 bases at J, with 12 bases between. CDR1 and CDR2 from the germline V gene are SNHLY and FYNNEI. The CDR3 totals 14 residues. The CDR3, as DNA: TGTGCCAGCAGTGTTGGCCGCTCTGCCTACGAGCAGTACTTC. Its protein is CASSVGRSAYEQYF.

As for this clonotype: An end of the junction differs from the germline gene, which may be a read error. The J gene is TRBJ1-4, the V gene TRBV23-1; TRBD1 aligns across 7 bases. Being an ORF, TRBV23-1 has a function that is uncertain. The length of the CDR3 is 8 residues. The DNA of the CDR3 is TGCGCCAGCAGGGGACAGAAGTTT. Translating it yields CASRGQKF.

This clonotype was recorded at least ten times. J is TRBJ2-7 and V is TRBV5-6; 13 nucleotides align to TRBD2. Germline CDR1 SGHDT, CDR2 YYEEEE. The CDR3 length is 17 residues. With 3 bases clipped from V and 2 bases from J, the junction kept 8 bases outside the gene matches. The CDR3 is CASSSWTSGSSPYEQYF. The CDR3 DNA follows: TGTGCCAGCAGCTCTTGGACTAGCGGGAGTTCACCCTACGAGCAGTACTTC.

The chain is built from TRBV15 and TRBJ1-5; a weak D match, TRBD1 (5 bases). From germline, CDR1 is LNHNV and CDR2 YYDKDF (reference sequence). With 1 base removed from V and 0 bases from J, the gap between germline ends came to 25 bases. CDR3 length: 21 residues. Here the CDR3 reads CATSRVFHPIGRVYSNQPQHF. In nucleotides, the CDR3 is TGTGCCACCAGCAGAGTTTTTCATCCAATTGGCAGGGTTTATAGCAATCAGCCCCAGCATTTT.